The T cell receptor beta chain described here comes from a study of CD8 T cells in ankylosing spondylitis. Points from the study as a whole: Prior work had noted some motif variants in reactive arthritis blood and synovial fluid. A CD8+ phenotype characterized the disease-linked clones, which were relatively rare in peripheral blood. In ankylosing spondylitis patients, matched synovial fluid reportedly showed significant enrichment of disease-linked clones.

There are many counts of this clonotype. The target antigen is unknown. Molecular-barcoded quantitative 5'-RACE produced these TCR beta libraries. MiXCR, run by TCRdb on the 5' RACE reads, gives a single entry per CDR3 protein. The profile shows 200,000 to 300,000 distinct CDR3 sequences, 8.6% of them singletons. The sequence derives from a male donor with ankylosing spondylitis or in good health (not recorded which). The specimen was blood, either unsorted or a sorted T cell fraction (not recorded which).

The CDR3 DNA sequence: TGCAGTGCTTTCCGACAGAACACTGAAGCTTTCTTT. Residues: CSAFRQNTEAFF. This sequence joins TRBV20-1 and TRBJ1-1; D remains unclear. The ends were cut back, 5 bases at V and 1 base at J, with 8 bases in the middle. Germline loops: CDR1 DFQATT, CDR2 SNEGSKA (reference sequence). The CDR3 is 12 residues long.